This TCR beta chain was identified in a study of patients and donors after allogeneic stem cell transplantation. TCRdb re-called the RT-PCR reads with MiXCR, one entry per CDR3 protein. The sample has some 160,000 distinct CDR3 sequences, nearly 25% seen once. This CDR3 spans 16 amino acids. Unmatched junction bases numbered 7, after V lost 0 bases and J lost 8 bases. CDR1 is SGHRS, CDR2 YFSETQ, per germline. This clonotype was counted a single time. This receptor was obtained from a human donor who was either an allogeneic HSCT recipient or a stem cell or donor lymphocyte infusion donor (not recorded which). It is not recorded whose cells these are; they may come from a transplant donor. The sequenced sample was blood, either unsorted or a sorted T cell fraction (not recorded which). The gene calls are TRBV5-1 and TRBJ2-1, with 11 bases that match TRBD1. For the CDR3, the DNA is TGCGCCAGCAGCTTGGGACCGGGACAGGGGGAGTATGAGCAGTTCTTC. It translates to CASSLGPGQGEYEQFF.